These T cell receptor beta chains were read from a single sample in a study of cytomegalovirus exposure and HLA in healthy donors. The table came from immunoSEQ multiplex PCR; TCRdb's copy has only in-frame clones and leaves some out. The profile shows about 190,000 clones, approximately 80% of them singletons. The sequencing sample was made of PBMCs. Every receptor here comes from a male donor in good health and CMV-seronegative. Both conserved end residues are part of each CDR3. A D gene is named only where the DNA matches it firmly. A clone size is listed for some rows: how often the clone was seen (once, few, many), or a class if it is expanded.

j_call d_call v_call clone_size cdr3_length cdr3_nt cdr3_aa
TRBJ1-5 TRBD1 TRBV9 - 14 TGTGCCAGCAGCGTAGGGACAGGGGGACAGCCCCAGCATTTT CASSVGTGGQPQHF
TRBJ2-3 - TRBV5-1 once 15 TGCGCCAGCAGCGCCTACTCAGGGGATCCAGATACGCAGTATTTT CASSAYSGDPDTQYF
TRBJ2-5 - TRBV6-5 - 13 TGTGCCAGCAGACAGGGTTACCAAGAGACCCAGTACTTC CASRQGYQETQYF
TRBJ2-7 TRBD1 TRBV6-6 - 13 TGTGCCAGCAGACTGACAGGGGGAAACGAGCAGTACTTC CASRLTGGNEQYF
TRBJ2-7 TRBD2 TRBV18 - 14 TGTGCCAGCTCACCGGGACTAGCGGATAGCGAGCAGTACTTC CASSPGLADSEQYF
TRBJ2-7 - TRBV4-3 - 14 TGCGCCAGCAGCCAAGGGACATTTACCTACGAGCAGTACTTC CASSQGTFTYEQYF
TRBJ2-7 TRBD2 TRBV7-9 few 14 TGTGCCAGCGCCTTTGGAGCGGGAGTTGAGGAGCAGTACTTC CASAFGAGVEEQYF
TRBJ1-1 - TRBV7-8 - 14 TGTGCCAGCAGCCCTCGGCCGGCGGGCACTGAAGCTTTCTTT CASSPRPAGTEAFF
TRBJ1-2 - TRBV19 - 11 TGTGCCAGTAGTTCTGAGGGAGGCTACACCTTC CASSSEGGYTF
TRBJ2-3 - TRBV29-1 - 15 TGCAGCGTTGAAGATCCACGGCGGGTCTCAGATACGCAGTATTTT CSVEDPRRVSDTQYF
TRBJ1-4 - TRBV5-1 - 14 TGCGCCAGCAGCCCGACAGCAACTAATGAAAAACTGTTTTTT CASSPTATNEKLFF
TRBJ1-1 TRBD1 TRBV27 - 15 TGTGCCAGCCATTTTAAGCCCGGACAGGGGGTGGAAGCTTTCTTT CASHFKPGQGVEAFF
TRBJ2-3 - TRBV5-1 - 15 TGCGCCAGCAGCTTGGAACCTCCGGGGACAGATACGCAGTATTTT CASSLEPPGTDTQYF
TRBJ2-1 TRBD2 TRBV7-8 - 15 TGTGCCAGCAGGCTAGCGGGAGGACTCGACAATGAGCAGTTCTTC CASRLAGGLDNEQFF
TRBJ2-7 - TRBV13 - 13 TGTGCCAGCAGCTTAGGTACGGGCTACGAGCAGTACTTC CASSLGTGYEQYF
TRBJ1-4 TRBD1 TRBV5-6 - 15 TGTGCCAGCAGCTACAACAGGGGGCTCAATGAAAAACTGTTTTTT CASSYNRGLNEKLFF
TRBJ2-6 - TRBV6-6 few 14 TGTGCCAGCAGTCAGGTTTCTGGGGCCAACGTCCTGACTTTC CASSQVSGANVLTF
TRBJ2-6 TRBD1 TRBV19 - 19 TGTGCCAGTAGGAAGAGGGGCGACAGGGTTGCCTCTGGGGCCAACGTCCTGACTTTC CASRKRGDRVASGANVLTF